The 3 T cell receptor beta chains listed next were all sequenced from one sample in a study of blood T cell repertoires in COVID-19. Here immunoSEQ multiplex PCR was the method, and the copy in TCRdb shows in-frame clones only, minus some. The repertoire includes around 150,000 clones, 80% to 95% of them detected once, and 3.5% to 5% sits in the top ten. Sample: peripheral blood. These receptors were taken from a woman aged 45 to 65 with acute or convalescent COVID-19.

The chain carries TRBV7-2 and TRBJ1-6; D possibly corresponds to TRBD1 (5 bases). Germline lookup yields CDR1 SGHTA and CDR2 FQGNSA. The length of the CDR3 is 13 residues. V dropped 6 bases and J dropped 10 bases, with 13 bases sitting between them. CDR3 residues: CASSSGERSPLHF. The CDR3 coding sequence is TGTGCCAGCAGTTCGGGGGAGAGATCACCCCTCCACTTT.

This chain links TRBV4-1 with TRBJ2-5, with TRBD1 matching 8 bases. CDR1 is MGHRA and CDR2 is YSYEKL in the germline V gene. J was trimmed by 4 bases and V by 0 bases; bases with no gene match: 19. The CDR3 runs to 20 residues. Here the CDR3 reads CASSQDRNFWAGGSRETQYF. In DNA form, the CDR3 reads TGCGCCAGCAGCCAAGATAGAAATTTTTGGGCAGGGGGCTCTAGAGAGACCCAGTACTTC.

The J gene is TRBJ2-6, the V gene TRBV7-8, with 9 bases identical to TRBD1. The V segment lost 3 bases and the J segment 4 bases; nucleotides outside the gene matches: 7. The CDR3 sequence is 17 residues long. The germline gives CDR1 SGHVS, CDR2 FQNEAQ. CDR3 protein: CASSFSSGTGGANVLTF. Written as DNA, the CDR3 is TGTGCCAGCAGCTTCTCCTCCGGGACAGGGGGGGCCAACGTCCTGACTTTC.